This record looks at one TCR beta chain sequence and its context. The CDR3 length is 16 residues. Germline CDR1 and CDR2: MNHEY and SVGAGI. V was clipped by 1 base and J by 2 bases; unmatched bases: 3. The data belong to a study of T cells in tumors after PD-1 blockade. Whole-study context: Some patients also took daily vismodegib 150 mg during anti-PD-1 treatment.

Profiling relied on immunoSEQ multiplex PCR, and the TCRdb table lists in-frame clones only, not all of them. Of over 60,000 clones listed, under 80% are singletons. Material: PBMCs, obtained after anti-PD-1 treatment. The source of this sequence is a human donor with basal cell carcinoma. V usage is TRBV6-5 and J usage is TRBJ1-2; 11 bases line up with TRBD1. The CDR3 protein is CASSYYRTGGNYGYTF. CDR3 in DNA: TGTGCCAGCAGTTACTACCGGACAGGGGGCAACTATGGCTACACCTTC.